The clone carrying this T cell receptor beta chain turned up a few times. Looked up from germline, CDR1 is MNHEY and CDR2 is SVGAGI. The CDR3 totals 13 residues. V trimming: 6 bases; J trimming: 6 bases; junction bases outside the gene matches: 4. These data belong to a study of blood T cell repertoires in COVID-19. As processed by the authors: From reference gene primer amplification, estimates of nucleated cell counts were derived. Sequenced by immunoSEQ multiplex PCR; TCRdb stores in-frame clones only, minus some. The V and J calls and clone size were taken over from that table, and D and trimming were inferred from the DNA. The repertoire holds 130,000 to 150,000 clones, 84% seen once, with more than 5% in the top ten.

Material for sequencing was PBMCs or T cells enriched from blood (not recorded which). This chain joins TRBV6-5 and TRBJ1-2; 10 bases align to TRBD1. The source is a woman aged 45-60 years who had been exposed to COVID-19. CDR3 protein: CASSRDRGDGYTF. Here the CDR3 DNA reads TGTGCCAGCAGCCGGGACAGGGGTGATGGCTACACCTTC.